The 2 T cell receptor beta chains in this list originate from one sample, sequenced in a study of T cells in Graves' hyperthyroidism and ophthalmopathy (dated by TCRdb to 2018 to 2020). The library came from multiplex PCR. Sequencing instrument: Illumina HiSeq 2000. TCR beta CDR3 regions were amplified from RNA transcripts. The TCR CDR3 was subjected to a first round of RT-PCR using the HTBI primer set and the Qiagen OneStep RT-PCR kit. The public reads were reanalyzed by TCRdb: fastp trimming at Q25, MiXCR alignment, in-frame beta chains only. Each record represents a unique CDR3 protein, reported with the most common genes and DNA among its rows. The sample contains more than 500,000 distinct CDR3 sequences, about 15% of them found a single time. Over 25% of the sample lies in the top ten. Sequencing was carried out using blood. The receptors were sampled from a woman in her twenties or thirties with Graves' ophthalmopathy.

The chain has TRBV5-4 and TRBJ2-7, with a tentative D call TRBD1 (5 bases). The CDR3 consists of 14 residues. The V and J ends lost 6 bases and 2 bases respectively, with 15 bases between them. Germline V CDR1 and CDR2: SGHNT, YYREEE (reference sequence). CDR3 DNA sequence: TGTGCCAGCACCATGACAGCCTCAACCTACGAGCAGTACTTC. It specifies CASTMTASTYEQYF.

The V and J genes are TRBV7-2 and TRBJ2-7, with D uncertain. Germline CDR1 SGHTA, CDR2 FQGNSA. The CDR3 loop spans 14 amino acids. V lost 5 bases and J lost 2, with 13 bases in between. The CDR3 DNA reads TGTGCCAGCAGCCCGCGGAATTTACCCTACGAGCAGTACTTC. It specifies CASSPRNLPYEQYF.